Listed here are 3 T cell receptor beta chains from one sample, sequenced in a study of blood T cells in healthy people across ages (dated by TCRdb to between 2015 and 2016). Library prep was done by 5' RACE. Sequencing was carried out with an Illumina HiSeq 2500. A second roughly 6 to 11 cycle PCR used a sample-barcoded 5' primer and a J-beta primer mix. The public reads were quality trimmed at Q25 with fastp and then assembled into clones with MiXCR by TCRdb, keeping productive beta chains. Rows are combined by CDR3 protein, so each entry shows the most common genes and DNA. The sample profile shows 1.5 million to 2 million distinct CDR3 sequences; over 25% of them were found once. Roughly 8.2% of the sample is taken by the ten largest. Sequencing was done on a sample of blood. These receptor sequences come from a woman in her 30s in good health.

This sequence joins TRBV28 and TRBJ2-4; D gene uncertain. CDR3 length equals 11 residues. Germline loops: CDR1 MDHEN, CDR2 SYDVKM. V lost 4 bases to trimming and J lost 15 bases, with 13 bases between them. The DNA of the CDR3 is TGTGCCAGCAGTTCAATCTCTGAGCGGTACTTC. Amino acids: CASSSISERYF.

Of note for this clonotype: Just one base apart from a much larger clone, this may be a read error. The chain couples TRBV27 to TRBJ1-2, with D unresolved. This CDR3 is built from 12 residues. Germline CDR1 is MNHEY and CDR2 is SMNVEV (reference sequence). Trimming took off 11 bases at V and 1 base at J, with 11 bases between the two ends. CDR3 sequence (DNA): TGTGCCGGCGCCGGGATTAACTATGGCTACACCTTC. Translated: CAGAGINYGYTF.

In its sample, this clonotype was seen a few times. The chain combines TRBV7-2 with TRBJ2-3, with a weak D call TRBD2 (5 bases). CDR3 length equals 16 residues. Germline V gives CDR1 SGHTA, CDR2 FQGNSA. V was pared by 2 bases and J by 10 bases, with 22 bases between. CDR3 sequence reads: CASSLPERDLTRAQYF. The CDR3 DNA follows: TGTGCCAGCAGCTTACCCGAGAGGGATTTGACGAGGGCGCAGTATTTT.